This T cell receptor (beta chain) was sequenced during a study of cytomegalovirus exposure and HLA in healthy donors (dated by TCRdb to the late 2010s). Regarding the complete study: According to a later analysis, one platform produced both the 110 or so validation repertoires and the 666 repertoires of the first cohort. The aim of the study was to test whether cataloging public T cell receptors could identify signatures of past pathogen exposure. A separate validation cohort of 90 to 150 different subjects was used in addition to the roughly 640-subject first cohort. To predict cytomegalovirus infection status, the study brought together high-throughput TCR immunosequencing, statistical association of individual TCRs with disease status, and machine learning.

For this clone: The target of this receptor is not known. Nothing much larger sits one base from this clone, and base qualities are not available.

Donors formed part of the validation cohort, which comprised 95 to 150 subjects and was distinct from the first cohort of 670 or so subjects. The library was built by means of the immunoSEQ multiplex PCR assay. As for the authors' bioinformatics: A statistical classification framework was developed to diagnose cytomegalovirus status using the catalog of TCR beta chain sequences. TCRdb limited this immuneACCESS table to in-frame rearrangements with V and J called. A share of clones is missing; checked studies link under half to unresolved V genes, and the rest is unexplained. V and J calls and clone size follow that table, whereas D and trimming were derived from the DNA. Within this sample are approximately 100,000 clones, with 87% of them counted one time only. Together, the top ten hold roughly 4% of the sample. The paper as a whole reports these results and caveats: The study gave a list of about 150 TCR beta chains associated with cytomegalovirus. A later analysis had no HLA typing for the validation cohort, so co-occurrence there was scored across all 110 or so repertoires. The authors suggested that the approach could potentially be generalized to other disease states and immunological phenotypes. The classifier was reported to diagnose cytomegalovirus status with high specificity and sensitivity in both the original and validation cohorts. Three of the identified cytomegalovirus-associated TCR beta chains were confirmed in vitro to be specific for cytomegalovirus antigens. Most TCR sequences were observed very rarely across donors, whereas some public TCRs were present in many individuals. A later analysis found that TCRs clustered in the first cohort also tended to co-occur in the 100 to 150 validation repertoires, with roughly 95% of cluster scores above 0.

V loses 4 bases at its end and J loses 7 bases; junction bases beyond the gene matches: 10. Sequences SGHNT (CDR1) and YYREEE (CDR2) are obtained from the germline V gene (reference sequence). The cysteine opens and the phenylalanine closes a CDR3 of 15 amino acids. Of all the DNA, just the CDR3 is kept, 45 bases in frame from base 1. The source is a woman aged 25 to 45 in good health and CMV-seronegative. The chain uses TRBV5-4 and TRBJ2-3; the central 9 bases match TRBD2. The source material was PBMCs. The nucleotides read TGTGCCAGCAGCCCGGCTAGCGGGATGGGAAATACGCAGTATTTT. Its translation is CASSPASGMGNTQYF.